Sequencing of this T cell receptor beta chain was carried out in a study of naive and memory T cell subsets. This CDR3 comprises 18 residues. Trimming left V 0 bases short and J 2 bases short, with 20 bases between. Germline V gene sequence: CDR1 LGHNA, CDR2 YNFKEQ. Two oligonucleotides, mixed equimolar, formed the beta constant-region primer covering TRBC1 and TRBC2. Ligation attached a single-stranded oligonucleotide with a 12-nucleotide UMI and the SP2 primer to the cDNA 3' end. TCRdb re-called the UMI-ligation and nested PCR reads through MiXCR, storing one row per CDR3 protein. Of some 83,000 distinct CDR3 sequences listed, around 13% were seen once; the top ten hold 0.9% to 1%. From the second PCR step, alpha and beta chains were amplified apart. Cells stained for CD3, CD4, CD8, CD45RA and CD27 were sorted into four subsets. This clonotype was seen many times.

Input material: central memory CD4+ T cells from blood. V gene TRBV4-2 combines with J gene TRBJ2-7; D gene uncertain. The receptor was isolated from a human donor in good health. This chain's CDR3 is CASSQEIHFWAPTYEQYF. The CDR3 DNA follows: TGTGCCAGCAGCCAAGAAATTCACTTTTGGGCCCCCACCTACGAGCAGTACTTC.